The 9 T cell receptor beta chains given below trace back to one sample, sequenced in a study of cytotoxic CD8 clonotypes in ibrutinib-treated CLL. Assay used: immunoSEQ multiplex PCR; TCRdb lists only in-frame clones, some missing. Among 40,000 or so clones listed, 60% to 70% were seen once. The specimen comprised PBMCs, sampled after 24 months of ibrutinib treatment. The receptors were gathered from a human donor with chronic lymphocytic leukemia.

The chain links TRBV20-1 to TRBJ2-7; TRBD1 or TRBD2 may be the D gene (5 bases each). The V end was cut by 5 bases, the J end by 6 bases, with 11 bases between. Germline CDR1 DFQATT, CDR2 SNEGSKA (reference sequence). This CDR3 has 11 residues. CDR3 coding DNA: TGCAGTGCTCCTCGGGACGGCGAGCAGTACTTC. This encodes CSAPRDGEQYF.

The chain's CDR3 is CASSVSVEGYEQYF. DNA for the CDR3: TGTGCCAGCAGCGTAAGCGTAGAGGGTTACGAGCAGTACTTC. The V call is TRBV9, the J call TRBJ2-7; tentative D call: TRBD2 (5 bases). Germline CDR1 reads SGDLS; CDR2 reads YYNGEE. Trimming took 1 base from V and 4 from J, leaving 12 bases between them. This CDR3 contains 14 residues. Filled out from reference TRBV9 and TRBJ2-7, the complete variable domain reads DSGVTQTPKHLITATGQRVTLRCSPRSGDLSVYWYQQSLDQGLQFLIQYYNGEERAKGNILERFSAQQFPDLHSELNLSSLELGDSALYFCASSVSVEGYEQYFGPGTRLTVT.

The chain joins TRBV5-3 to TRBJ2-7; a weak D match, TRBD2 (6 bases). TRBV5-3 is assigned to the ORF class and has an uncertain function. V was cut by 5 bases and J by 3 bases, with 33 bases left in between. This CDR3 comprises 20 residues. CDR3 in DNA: TGTGCCAGAAGACACGACCGGGACTCTATGTATCGACCGTACCACTACGAGCAGTACTTC. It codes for CARRHDRDSMYRPYHYEQYF.

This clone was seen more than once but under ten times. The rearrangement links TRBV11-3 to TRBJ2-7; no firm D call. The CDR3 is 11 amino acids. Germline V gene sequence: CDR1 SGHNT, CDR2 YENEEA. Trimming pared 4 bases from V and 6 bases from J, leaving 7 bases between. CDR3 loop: CASSYLGEQYF. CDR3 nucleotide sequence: TGTGCCAGCAGCTATTTGGGCGAGCAGTACTTC.

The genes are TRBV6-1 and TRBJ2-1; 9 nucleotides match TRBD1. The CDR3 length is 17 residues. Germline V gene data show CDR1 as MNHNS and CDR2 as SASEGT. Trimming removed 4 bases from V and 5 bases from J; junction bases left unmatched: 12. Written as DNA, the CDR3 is TGTGCCAGCAGTGTTGGTCCGGGACAGGGTTGGGACAATGAGCAGTTCTTC. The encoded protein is CASSVGPGQGWDNEQFF.

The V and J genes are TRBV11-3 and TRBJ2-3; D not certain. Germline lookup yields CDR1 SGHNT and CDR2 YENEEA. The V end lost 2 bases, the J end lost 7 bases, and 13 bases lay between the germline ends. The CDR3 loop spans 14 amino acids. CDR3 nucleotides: TGTGCCAGCAGCTTAAACCCTGCGAGGAATACGCAGTATTTT. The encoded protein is CASSLNPARNTQYF.

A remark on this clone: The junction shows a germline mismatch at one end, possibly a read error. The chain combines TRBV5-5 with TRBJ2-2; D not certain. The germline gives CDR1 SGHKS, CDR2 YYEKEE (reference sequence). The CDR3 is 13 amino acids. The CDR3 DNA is TGCGCCAGCAGCCAAGGAAGAGCCGGGGAGCTGTTTTTT. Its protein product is CASSQGRAGELFF.

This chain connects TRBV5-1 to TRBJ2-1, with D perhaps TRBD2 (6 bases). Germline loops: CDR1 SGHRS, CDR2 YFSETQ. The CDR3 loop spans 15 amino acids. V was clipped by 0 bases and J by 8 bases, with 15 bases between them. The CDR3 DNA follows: TGCGCCAGCAGCTTGGCCCAGCGGGCCGTCCATGAGCAGTTCTTC. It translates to CASSLAQRAVHEQFF.

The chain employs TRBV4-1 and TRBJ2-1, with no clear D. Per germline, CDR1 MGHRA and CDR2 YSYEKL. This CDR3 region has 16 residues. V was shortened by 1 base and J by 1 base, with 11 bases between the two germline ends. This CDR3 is CASSQGGVSSYNEQFF. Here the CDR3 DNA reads TGCGCCAGCAGCCAAGGGGGTGTGAGTTCCTACAATGAGCAGTTCTTC.